The sequence of this TCR beta chain was determined in a study of cytomegalovirus exposure and HLA in healthy donors. Whole-study findings and limits: Most TCR beta V segments were productive about 90% or about 30% of the time in an earlier analysis. Analysis was carried out at a later point, and it linked a missense DCLRE1C variant to TCR beta V- and J-gene trimming. Presence/absence analyses assumed roughly uniform sequencing depth across donors. Sequencing likely caused a cluster of highly shared sequence variants.

It was with 60 Vbeta and 13 Jbeta primers that the PCR ran. Assay used: immunoSEQ multiplex PCR; TCRdb lists only in-frame clones, some missing. The sample includes 90,000 or so clones, approximately 71% seen only once; the top ten take about a sixth. Germline loops: CDR1 SNHLY, CDR2 FYNNEI. From its first to its last residue, the CDR3 has 12 amino acids. This clone was recorded a few times. Its antigen remains unidentified. The DNA is left out, because the CDR3 cannot be placed on it with certainty; the CDR3 is given as TCRdb lists it. This clonotype originated in a woman aged 18-30 years in good health and CMV-seropositive. This chain links TRBV2 with TRBJ2-1; TRBD2, as called in the table, went unchecked against the DNA. Specimen: PBMCs. The CDR3 sequence: CASSGWGLGTFF.